One and the same sample provided the 8 T cell receptor beta chains below, sequenced in a study of early T cells in non-severe SARS-CoV-2 infection. TCRdb reprocessed the 5' RACE reads with MiXCR, giving one entry per CDR3 protein. The sample lists some 40,000 distinct CDR3 sequences; just under 4% were seen once. The specimen was whole blood. The receptors shown here come from an adult who was a healthcare worker with PCR-confirmed SARS-CoV-2 infection or an uninfected control (not recorded which).

This clonotype has just a few counts. This chain joins TRBV5-6 and TRBJ2-7, with 9 bases identical to TRBD1. The V gene end was trimmed by 1 base and the J gene end by 7 bases; junction bases not matched to a gene: 24. Germline-derived CDR1 and CDR2 are SGHDT and YYEEEE. The CDR3 has 20 residues. This CDR3 is CASSLSLSYNRDREIREQYF. The CDR3 region has the DNA TGTGCCAGCAGCTTGAGTCTGTCCTACAACCGGGACAGGGAGATAAGGGAGCAGTACTTC. The whole variable domain, filled in from reference TRBV5-6 and TRBJ2-7, reads DAGVTQSPTHLIKTRGQQVTLRCSPKSGHDTVSWYQQALGQGPQFIFQYYEEEERQRGNFPDRFSGHQFPNYSSELNVNALLLGDSALYLCASSLSLSYNRDREIREQYFGPGTRLTVT.

This clonotype has a count of ten or more. The rearrangement uses TRBV4-3 and TRBJ2-5, with D unresolved. Between the trimmed V and J ends, which lost 0 bases and 2 bases, there was a span of 7 bases. CDR3 length: 14 amino acids. The germline V gene encodes CDR1 LGHNA and CDR2 YSLEER. CDR3 region: CASSQDIGQETQYF. CDR3 nucleotides: TGCGCCAGCAGCCAAGATATCGGACAAGAGACCCAGTACTTC.

In this sample, this clonotype turned up many times. This chain uses TRBV29-1 with TRBJ2-3; 7 bases map to TRBD1. The CDR3 totals 14 residues. V shed 7 bases and J 0 bases; nucleotides not matched to a gene: 7. Per the germline V gene, CDR1 is SQVTM and CDR2 is ANQGSEA. The CDR3 sequence is CSDRQGSSTDTQYF. The CDR3 region has the DNA TGCAGCGATAGACAGGGCTCTAGCACAGATACGCAGTATTTT.

This clonotype came up many times. The rearrangement joins TRBV20-1 to TRBJ1-4; maybe TRBD1 (6 bases). This CDR3 comprises 14 residues. CDR1 is DFQATT and CDR2 is SNEGSKA in the germline V gene (reference sequence). V lost 0 bases and J lost 6, with 11 bases in between. CDR3 protein: CSARDPDSYEKLFF. DNA of the CDR3: TGCAGTGCTAGAGATCCGGACAGTTATGAAAAACTGTTTTTT.

This clonotype was seen repeatedly, ten times or more. V and J are TRBV29-1 and TRBJ2-3, with TRBD1 identical over 7 bases. The CDR3 extends over 14 amino acids. Germline V lookup: CDR1 SQVTM, CDR2 ANQGSEA. V trimming: 7 bases; J trimming: 2 bases; junction bases outside the gene matches: 9. The CDR3 nucleotides read TGCAGCGCAGAAGAGGGGACAGCCACAGATACGCAGTATTTT. It encodes CSAEEGTATDTQYF.

This clonotype was counted a few times. The chain links TRBV5-4 to TRBJ2-1; no firm D call. The germline V gene has CDR1 SGHNT and CDR2 YYREEE (reference sequence). The CDR3 runs to 11 residues. V lost 0 bases and J 12 bases, leaving 7 bases between the germline ends. This CDR3 reads CASSLGPLQFF. Here the CDR3 DNA reads TGTGCCAGCAGCTTGGGGCCCCTGCAGTTCTTC. Based on the CDR3 plus reference TRBV5-4 and TRBJ2-1, the full variable domain is ETGVTQSPTHLIKTRGQQVTLRCSSQSGHNTVSWYQQALGQGPQFIFQYYREEENGRGNFPPRFSGLQFPNYSSELNVNALELDDSALYLCASSLGPLQFFGPGTRLTVL.

This clonotype has at least ten counts. This chain links TRBV19 with TRBJ2-7, with TRBD1 matching over 7 bases. CDR1 LNHDA and CDR2 SQIVND come from the germline V gene (reference sequence). This CDR3 has 15 amino acids. V trimming: 5 bases; J trimming: 2 bases; junction bases outside the gene matches: 9. In DNA, the CDR3 is TGTGCCAGTAGTCCCCGACAGGGCCAGACCTACGAGCAGTACTTC. It specifies CASSPRQGQTYEQYF.

This clonotype was detected ten times or more. The chain uses TRBV18 and TRBJ1-3; D ambiguous. Germline CDR1 KGHSH, CDR2 LQKENI. Trimming removed 3 bases at V and 0 bases at J, with 9 bases between. The CDR3 has 15 residues. The DNA of the CDR3 is TGTGCCAGCTCACCTCCAGTCTCCTCTGGAAACACCATATATTTT. This sequence encodes CASSPPVSSGNTIYF.